The next 14 T cell receptor beta chains were all read from a single sample in a study of T-cell memory formation after mild COVID-19 (dated by TCRdb to the early 2020s). Library preparation employed 5' RACE. Sequencer: Illumina NovaSeq 6000. TCRdb reprocessing: public reads trimmed at Q25 with fastp, clones called with MiXCR, in-frame beta chains kept. Rows are combined by CDR3 protein, so each entry shows the most common genes and DNA. The sample includes about 140,000 distinct CDR3 sequences, with roughly 13% observed a single time. The ten largest account for more than 25% of the sample. Sequences were obtained from PBMCs or a T cell subset sorted from them (not recorded which). All receptors derive from an adult woman who had mild COVID-19 (a few samples of this study predate the infection). The sample titles of this study are shuffled in the database, so cell type and time point are left out; the donor was told from shared clones.

This clonotype has only a few counts. The chain carries TRBV5-1 and TRBJ1-1, with a tentative D call TRBD1 (6 bases). The CDR3 consists of 13 residues. The V and J ends lost 0 bases and 11 bases respectively, with 14 bases between them. Germline V gene sequence: CDR1 SGHRS, CDR2 YFSETQ. The CDR3 coding sequence is TGCGCCAGCAGCTTGGAAAAGGGGGTCGAGGCTTTCTTT. Its protein product is CASSLEKGVEAFF.

This clonotype is judged medium-sized. This chain connects TRBV7-8 to TRBJ2-3, with TRBD2 matching over 7 bases. The CDR3 sequence is 16 residues long. CDR1 is SGHVS, CDR2 FQNEAQ, per germline. Unmatched junction bases numbered 6, after V lost 2 bases and J lost 1 base. The CDR3 DNA reads as TGTGCCAGCAGCTTACCGGGGGGAACGGGCACAGATACGCAGTATTTT. Its translation: CASSLPGGTGTDTQYF.

This clonotype was seen repeatedly, ten times or more. The chain joins TRBV12-3 or TRBV12-4 to TRBJ2-7; a weak D match, TRBD1 (6 bases). V lost 2 bases to trimming and J lost 2 bases, with 13 bases between them. CDR3 size: 15 residues. The CDR3 here is CASSLQGRGAYEQYF. The DNA of the CDR3 is TGTGCCAGCAGTTTACAGGGGAGAGGAGCCTACGAGCAGTACTTC.

This clonotype came up many times. The V gene is TRBV4-3, the J gene TRBJ2-7; no clear D. Per the germline V gene, CDR1 is LGHNA and CDR2 is YSLEER. V lost 0 bases to trimming and J lost 3 bases, with 9 bases between them. The CDR3 extends over 14 amino acids. This CDR3 is CASSQDGWDYEQYF. In DNA form, the CDR3 reads TGCGCCAGCAGCCAAGATGGGTGGGACTACGAGCAGTACTTC.

There are a few counts of this clonotype. The rearrangement links TRBV5-1 to TRBJ2-2; weak D call: TRBD2 (5 bases). CDR1 and CDR2 (germline): SGHRS, YFSETQ. V was shortened by 0 bases and J by 0 bases, with 12 bases between the two germline ends. The CDR3 totals 17 residues. This CDR3 is CASSLGAGVANTGELFF. The DNA of the CDR3 is TGCGCCAGCAGCTTGGGTGCGGGTGTCGCGAACACCGGGGAGCTGTTTTTT. The entire variable domain, with the rest obtained from reference TRBV5-1 and TRBJ2-2, is as follows: KAGVTQTPRYLIKTRGQQVTLSCSPISGHRSVSWYQQTPGQGLQFLFEYFSETQRNKGNFPGRFSGRQFSNSRSEMNVSTLELGDSALYLCASSLGAGVANTGELFFGEGSRLTVL.

This chain connects TRBV11-3 to TRBJ1-1; D gene unclear. There are 13 residues in the CDR3. The germline CDR1 and CDR2 sequences are SGHNT and YENEEA. Trimming cost V 1 base and J 1 base, with 4 bases left between them. CDR3 protein: CASSLVKNTEAFF. In DNA, the CDR3 is TGTGCCAGCAGCTTAGTGAAGAACACTGAAGCTTTCTTT.

The chain uses TRBV24-1 and TRBJ2-7, with 10 nucleotides matching TRBD2. Trimming cost V 6 bases and J 5 bases; bases outside gene matches: 3. Looked up from germline, CDR1 is KGHDR and CDR2 is SFDVKD. The CDR3 covers 13 residues. The CDR3 here is CATSRTSGNEQYF. Here the CDR3 DNA reads TGTGCCACCAGTAGAACTAGCGGGAACGAGCAGTACTTC.

This clonotype was seen a few times. The chain couples TRBV9 to TRBJ2-5; the D call may be TRBD1 or TRBD2 (6 bases each). This CDR3 is 13 amino acids long. Trimming pared 0 bases from V and 6 bases from J, leaving 9 bases between. Germline V gives CDR1 SGDLS, CDR2 YYNGEE. CDR3 amino acids: CASSVEGGQTQYF. The CDR3, as DNA: TGTGCCAGCAGCGTAGAGGGGGGCCAGACCCAGTACTTC.

This clonotype was detected ten times or more. The gene calls are TRBV20-1 and TRBJ2-1, with a weak D call TRBD2 (6 bases). Per germline, CDR1 DFQATT and CDR2 SNEGSKA (reference sequence). V was shortened by 1 base and J by 7 bases, with 14 bases between the two germline ends. The CDR3 totals 14 residues. CDR3 bases: TGCAGTGCTAGAGCTCCGGCTAGCGATAATGAGCAGTTCTTC. Translation gives CSARAPASDNEQFF.

The genes are TRBV4-3 and TRBJ2-2, with D perhaps matching TRBD2 (5 bases). Germline CDR1 LGHNA, CDR2 YSLEER. The CDR3 loop spans 16 amino acids. V was trimmed by 0 bases and J by 5 bases, leaving 13 bases between them. The CDR3 region has the DNA TGCGCCAGCAGCCAAGATAGAGGGAGCAAAACCGGGGAGCTGTTTTTT. Translating gives CASSQDRGSKTGELFF.

This clonotype appeared a few times. The chain uses TRBV6-1 and TRBJ1-2, with 7 bases identical to TRBD1. Germline V gene data show CDR1 as MNHNS and CDR2 as SASEGT. Losses at the gene ends were 7 bases for V and 5 bases for J; bases not matched to a gene: 10. CDR3 size: 14 residues. CDR3 protein: CASTLLGTEYGYTF. CDR3 DNA sequence: TGTGCCAGCACCCTTCTCGGGACAGAATATGGCTACACCTTC.

V and J are TRBV12-3 or TRBV12-4 and TRBJ2-1; 7 positions match TRBD1. V was clipped by 5 bases and J by 4 bases; unmatched bases: 17. The length of the CDR3 is 18 residues. The CDR3 sequence is CASSHMGSGQPGYNEQFF. CDR3 sequence (DNA): TGTGCCAGCAGTCATATGGGTTCGGGACAGCCAGGATACAATGAGCAGTTCTTC.

V gene TRBV7-9 combines with J gene TRBJ1-6; maybe TRBD1 (5 bases). This CDR3 has 15 residues. Germline V CDR1 and CDR2: SEHNR, FQNEAQ (reference sequence). V gave up 4 bases and J gave up 7 bases, with 14 bases separating them. DNA for the CDR3: TGTGCCAGCAGCTCAACAGGTCCTTCGAATTCACCCCTCCACTTT. Translation gives CASSSTGPSNSPLHF. Full variable domain (outside the CDR3, taken from reference TRBV7-9 and TRBJ1-6): DTGVSQNPRHKITKRGQNVTFRCDPISEHNRLYWYRQTLGQGPEFLTYFQNEAQLEKSRLLSDRFSAERPKGSFSTLEIQRTEQGDSAMYLCASSSTGPSNSPLHFGNGTRLTVT.

The chain joins TRBV7-3 to TRBJ1-1, with a possible D match to TRBD1 (6 bases). V was cut by 5 bases and J by 3 bases, with 13 bases left in between. The germline V gene encodes CDR1 SGHTA and CDR2 FQGTGA. The CDR3 consists of 14 residues. For the CDR3, the DNA is TGTGCCAGCAGCGAGGGGGGGAGCTACACTGAAGCTTTCTTT. This sequence encodes CASSEGGSYTEAFF. Full variable domain (outside the CDR3, taken from reference TRBV7-3 and TRBJ1-1): GAGVSQTPSNKVTEKGKYVELRCDPISGHTALYWYRQSLGQGPEFLIYFQGTGAADDSGLPNDRFFAVRPEGSVSTLKIQRTERGDSAVYLCASSEGGSYTEAFFGQGTRLTVV.